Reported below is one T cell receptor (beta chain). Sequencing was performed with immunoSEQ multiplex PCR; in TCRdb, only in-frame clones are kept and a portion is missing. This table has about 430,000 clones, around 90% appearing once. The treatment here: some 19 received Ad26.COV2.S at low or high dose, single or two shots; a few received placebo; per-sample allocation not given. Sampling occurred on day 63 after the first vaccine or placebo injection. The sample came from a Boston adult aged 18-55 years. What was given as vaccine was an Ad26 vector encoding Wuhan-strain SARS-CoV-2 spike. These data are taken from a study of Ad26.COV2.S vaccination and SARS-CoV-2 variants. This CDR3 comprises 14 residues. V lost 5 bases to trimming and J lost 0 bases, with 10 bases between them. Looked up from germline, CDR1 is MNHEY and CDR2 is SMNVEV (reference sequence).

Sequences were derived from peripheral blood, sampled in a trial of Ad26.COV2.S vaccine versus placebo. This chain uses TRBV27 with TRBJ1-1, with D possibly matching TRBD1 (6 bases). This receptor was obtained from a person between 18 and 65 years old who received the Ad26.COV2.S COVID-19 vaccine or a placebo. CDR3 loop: CASSKQGLNTEAFF. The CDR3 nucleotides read TGTGCCAGCAGTAAGCAGGGGCTGAACACTGAAGCTTTCTTT.